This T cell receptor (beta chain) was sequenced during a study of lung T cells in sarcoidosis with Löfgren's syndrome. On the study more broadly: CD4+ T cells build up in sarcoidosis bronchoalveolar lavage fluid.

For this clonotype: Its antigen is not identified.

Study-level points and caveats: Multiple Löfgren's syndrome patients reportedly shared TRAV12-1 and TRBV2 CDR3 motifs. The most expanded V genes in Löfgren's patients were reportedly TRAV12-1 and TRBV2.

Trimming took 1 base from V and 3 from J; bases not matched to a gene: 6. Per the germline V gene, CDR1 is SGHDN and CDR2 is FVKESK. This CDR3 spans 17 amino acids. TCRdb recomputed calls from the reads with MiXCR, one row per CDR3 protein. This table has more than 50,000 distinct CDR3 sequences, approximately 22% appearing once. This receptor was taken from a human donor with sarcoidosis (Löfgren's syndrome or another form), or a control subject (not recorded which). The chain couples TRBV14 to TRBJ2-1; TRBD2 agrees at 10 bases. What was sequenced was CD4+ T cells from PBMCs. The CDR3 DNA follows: TGTGCCAGCAGCCAAGTGATTAGCGGGGGGTTCTACAATGAGCAGTTCTTC. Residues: CASSQVISGGFYNEQFF.